The clone carrying this T cell receptor beta chain is a singleton in its sample. This CDR3 contains 14 residues. In germline, CDR1 is MNHEY, CDR2 SVGAGI. Trimming left V 6 bases short and J 7 bases short, with 13 bases between. This sample is drawn from a study of blood T cell repertoires in COVID-19. Study-level background: Samples taken during acute and convalescent COVID-19 were collected in the United States, Italy and Spain. PBMCs, B-cell-depleted T cells, or T cells were the source of the cDNA or gDNA that made up the material.

Per the study methods: Amplification with reference gene primers provided the estimates of nucleated cell counts. The repertoire was sequenced with immunoSEQ multiplex PCR; TCRdb's copy has only in-frame clones and lacks some. V, J and clone size derive from that table, while D and trimming were established from the DNA sequence. The table records about 100,000 clones, more than 85% of them present only once. This receptor was identified in a man aged 25 to 40 in a cohort sampled during active COVID-19. Sequenced input: peripheral blood. The chain employs TRBV6-5 and TRBJ1-6; D not certain. CDR3 loop: CASSGRELNSPLHF. In DNA form, the CDR3 reads TGTGCCAGCAGCGGACGGGAGCTCAATTCACCCCTCCACTTT.